These 8 T cell receptor beta chains were all obtained from the same sample, sequenced in a study of cytomegalovirus exposure and HLA in healthy donors. Researchers ran the PCR with 60 Vbeta and 13 Jbeta primers. The data were produced by immunoSEQ multiplex PCR, yet TCRdb's version contains in-frame clones alone and is incomplete. The table includes 150,000 to 200,000 clones, 80% detected once. Sample: PBMCs. Every receptor here comes from a man younger than 30 in good health and CMV-seropositive.

This chain uses TRBV30 with TRBJ1-6; D remains ambiguous. The CDR3 extends over 13 amino acids. CDR1 and CDR2 from the germline V gene are GTSNPN and SVGIG (reference sequence). V was shortened by 1 base and J by 12 bases, with 13 bases between the two germline ends. The DNA for the CDR3 is TGTGCCTGGAGTGGGGGAGTACGAGGACCCCTCCACTTT. Translated: CAWSGGVRGPLHF.

V usage is TRBV30 and J usage is TRBJ1-2, with D possibly TRBD1 on 6 matching bases. V lost 0 bases and J 8 bases, leaving 19 bases between the germline ends. The CDR3 loop spans 15 amino acids. CDR1 and CDR2 (germline): GTSNPN, SVGIG (reference sequence). DNA for the CDR3: TGTGCCTGGAGTGTTAGATGGGACACCTCGTTGGGCTACACCTTC. Its protein product is CAWSVRWDTSLGYTF.

This clone was found a few times. The rearrangement joins TRBV25-1 to TRBJ2-5, with D possibly TRBD2 on 5 matching bases. Germline CDR1 is MGHDK and CDR2 is SYGVNS. V lost 4 bases and J lost 5, with 5 bases in between. This CDR3 has 11 amino acids. The CDR3 here is CASSGGETQYF. The CDR3 DNA reads TGTGCCAGCAGTGGCGGGGAGACCCAGTACTTC.

Notes on this clone: The identical CDR3 is also encoded by other nucleotide sequences in the sample. The CDR3 nucleotides read TGTGCCAGCTCACCGGAGACAGGGACCTACGAGCAGTACTTC. Its protein product is CASSPETGTYEQYF. The chain carries TRBV18 and TRBJ2-7; TRBD1 matches 7 bases. Looked up from germline, CDR1 is KGHSH and CDR2 is LQKENI. J lost 2 bases, V lost 3 bases, and 4 bases had no gene match. CDR3 length: 14 residues.

In the case of this clone: A read error may produce the germline difference seen at one junction end. V and J are TRBV7-9 and TRBJ1-2, with 7 bases aligning to TRBD1. Germline V lookup: CDR1 SEHNR, CDR2 FQNEAQ (reference sequence). The CDR3 contains 12 residues. DNA of the CDR3: TGTTCCAGCCGCAGGGGGGACTATGGCTACACCTTC. It codes for CSSRRGDYGYTF.

This clone occurred a few times. The J gene is TRBJ1-1, the V gene TRBV6-5; possible D gene TRBD1, 6 bases. This CDR3 comprises 14 residues. Germline V gives CDR1 MNHEY, CDR2 SVGAGI. The germline V and J ends were trimmed by 7 bases and 0 bases, with 12 bases remaining between them. In nucleotides, the CDR3 is TGTGCCAGCAAGGCCCAGGGGATGAACACTGAAGCTTTCTTT. The encoded protein is CASKAQGMNTEAFF.

J is TRBJ1-1 and V is TRBV29-1; D is unclear. Germline V gives CDR1 SQVTM, CDR2 ANQGSEA. CDR3 size: 11 residues. V shed 2 bases and J shed 2 bases, with 3 bases lying between them. The DNA for the CDR3 is TGCAGCGTTGAAACAAACACTGAAGCTTTCTTT. Translation gives CSVETNTEAFF.

As regards this clone: The junction departs from germline at one end; a sequencing error may be responsible. This chain connects TRBV7-8 to TRBJ2-6, with a weak D call TRBD1 (6 bases). The CDR3 has 16 amino acids. CDR1 SGHVS and CDR2 FQNEAQ come from the germline V gene. CDR3: CASSPRIGGGANGLTF. In DNA form, the CDR3 reads TGTGCCAGCAGCCCACGGATAGGGGGTGGGGCCAACGGCCTGACTTTC.